The 5 T cell receptor beta chains below come from one sample, sequenced in a study of OX40 agonist ivuxolimab in advanced cancers. Sequencing used immunoSEQ multiplex PCR; TCRdb keeps in-frame clones, though not all of them. This table has about 95,000 clones, around 82% appearing once. The source material was CD4+ or CD8+ T cells sorted from blood, sampled in a trial of the OX40 agonist ivuxolimab. Every receptor here comes from an adult with an advanced solid tumor such as melanoma, head and neck, liver or kidney cancer.

The chain has TRBV27 and TRBJ1-1; D ambiguous. Germline V gene data show CDR1 as MNHEY and CDR2 as SMNVEV (reference sequence). The V and J ends lost 6 bases and 0 bases respectively, with 8 bases between them. The CDR3 consists of 13 residues. The CDR3 sequence is CASSLAMNTEAFF. The CDR3 DNA reads as TGTGCCAGCAGCCTCGCGATGAACACTGAAGCTTTCTTT.

The chain couples TRBV9 to TRBJ2-5; D might be TRBD2 (7 bases). In germline, CDR1 is SGDLS, CDR2 YYNGEE. V shed 3 bases and J shed 5 bases, with 17 bases lying between them. The CDR3 consists of 15 residues. The CDR3 region is CASSGGGGALETQYF. CDR3 DNA: TGTGCCAGCAGCGGTGGAGGGGGGGCCCTGGAGACCCAGTACTTC.

The chain has TRBV6-1 and TRBJ1-5; a possible D gene is TRBD1 (6 bases). Deletions cut 7 bases from V and 4 bases from J, with 17 bases between. Germline V CDR1 and CDR2: MNHNS, SASEGT. The CDR3 has 15 residues. The CDR3 is CASMGGQRRNQPQHF. Written as DNA, the CDR3 is TGTGCCAGCATGGGGGGACAACGGAGGAATCAGCCCCAGCATTTT.

To note about this clone: Without the conserved terminal phenylalanine or tryptophan, this CDR3 likely stems from a read error. It is unclear where the CDR3 begins or ends on the DNA, so no DNA is shown, and the CDR3 is as TCRdb lists it. This chain links TRBV6-5 with TRBJ2-3; the table names TRBD2, a call not compared with the DNA. Germline CDR1 is MNHEY and CDR2 is SVGAGI. The CDR3 extends over 15 residues, inclusive of both ends. The CDR3 loop is CASSSSGLAGGRDPL.

J is TRBJ2-3 and V is TRBV11-3, with TRBD1 matching 7 bases. Germline trimming cut 5 bases from V and 2 bases from J; bases unmatched to any gene: 16. There are 18 residues in the CDR3. The V gene's germline CDR1 is SGHNT and CDR2 YENEEA. The CDR3 DNA sequence: TGTGCCAGCAGCCTAACGGGACAGCCATTATCCTCCACAGATACGCAGTATTTT. This sequence encodes CASSLTGQPLSSTDTQYF.